The next 8 T cell receptor beta chains were all read from a single sample in a study of blood T cell repertoires in COVID-19. Method: immunoSEQ multiplex PCR; TCRdb's copy keeps in-frame clones and lacks some. The sample has 65,000 to 70,000 clones, 70% to 90% seen once; the top ten hold 15% to 20%. The source material was peripheral blood. Source of these receptors: a woman of 80 years or more with acute or convalescent COVID-19.

CDR3 residues: CASSRAGPKSAQHF. The CDR3 nucleotides are TGTGCCAGCAGTCGGGCGGGACCGAAATCAGCCCAGCATTTT. This chain connects TRBV6-5 to TRBJ1-5, with D possibly being TRBD1 (5 bases). The V and J ends lost 5 bases and 11 bases respectively, with 19 bases between them. The CDR3 runs to 14 residues. The germline gives CDR1 MNHEY, CDR2 SVGAGI.

V is TRBV6-6 and J is TRBJ1-2; perhaps TRBD1 as D (5 bases). This CDR3 has 18 residues. Per germline, CDR1 MNHNY and CDR2 SVGAGI (reference sequence). Trimming removed 5 bases at V and 4 bases at J, with 26 bases between. CDR3: CASSPQTLGQWKLYGYTF. The DNA for the CDR3 is TGTGCCAGCAGTCCTCAAACGTTAGGACAATGGAAGCTCTATGGCTACACCTTC.

The V gene is TRBV5-6, the J gene TRBJ2-7; D is possibly TRBD2 (6 bases). Between the trimmed V and J ends, which lost 6 bases and 2 bases, there was a span of 18 bases. This CDR3 has 15 residues. Germline assignment: CDR1 SGHDT and CDR2 YYEEEE. The DNA of the CDR3 is TGTGCCAGCAAATTCCGCGCGGGACCTACCTACGAGCAGTACTTC. The encoded protein is CASKFRAGPTYEQYF.

The V gene is TRBV11-2, the J gene TRBJ2-1; the D gene is possibly TRBD2 (5 bases). CDR1 and CDR2 (germline): SGHAT, FQNNGV. CDR3 length equals 15 residues. The ends were cut back, 0 bases at V and 14 bases at J, with 20 bases in the middle. CDR3 bases: TGTGCCAGCAGCTTAGATCGGTTTACTAGTCAATGGAAGTTCTTC. It encodes CASSLDRFTSQWKFF.

This chain connects TRBV24-1 to TRBJ1-5; D is unresolved. This CDR3 region has 13 residues. V shed 3 bases and J shed 9 bases, with 11 bases lying between them. Per the germline V gene, CDR1 is KGHDR and CDR2 is SFDVKD. CDR3 coding DNA: TGTGCCACCAGTGATGCTGGCGGGCGGCCCCAGCATTTT. Encoded protein: CATSDAGGRPQHF.

V is TRBV27 and J is TRBJ1-5; tentative D call: TRBD1 (5 bases). Trimming left V 4 bases short and J 5 bases short, with 9 bases between. Germline assignment: CDR1 MNHEY and CDR2 SMNVEV (reference sequence). The CDR3 runs 13 residues. CDR3 sequence reads: CASSSGVYQPQHF. The DNA of the CDR3 is TGTGCCAGCAGTTCGGGGGTTTATCAGCCCCAGCATTTT.

V gene TRBV30 combines with J gene TRBJ1-1; D is ambiguous. The length of the CDR3 is 12 residues. The germline V gene encodes CDR1 GTSNPN and CDR2 SVGIG (reference sequence). The germline V and J ends were trimmed by 2 bases and 5 bases, with 9 bases remaining between them. The CDR3 nucleotides are TGTGCCTGGAGTTCATACTTTACTGAAGCTTTCTTT. Its translation is CAWSSYFTEAFF.

There are a few counts of this clone. The rearrangement links TRBV5-1 to TRBJ2-2; D is undetermined. Germline CDR1 is SGHRS and CDR2 is YFSETQ. The length of the CDR3 is 14 residues. V was pared by 0 bases and J by 5 bases, with 8 bases between. This CDR3 is CASSLDGGTGELFF. The CDR3 nucleotides are TGCGCCAGCAGCTTGGATGGCGGAACCGGGGAGCTGTTTTTT.